This T cell receptor (beta chain) was found in a study of T cells in Graves' hyperthyroidism and ophthalmopathy. The germline gives CDR1 DFQATT, CDR2 SNEGSKA (reference sequence). This CDR3 has 16 residues. With 1 base removed from V and 2 bases from J, the gap between germline ends came to 15 bases. Graves' hyperthyroidism qualified as stable when ophthalmopathy did not progress within 18 months. Patients aged 18 to 65 had newly diagnosed hyperthyroidism lasting under 2 months. Amplification targeted TCR beta CDR3 regions from RNA transcripts. The HTBI primer set served for first-round RT-PCR of the TCR CDR3. MiXCR was run by TCRdb on the multiplex PCR reads, yielding one entry per CDR3 protein. This table has approximately 590,000 distinct CDR3 sequences, around 42% appearing once. This clonotype turned up a few times.

This chain connects TRBV20-1 to TRBJ1-5; D is unclear. The sequence derives from a woman aged 18-30 years with Graves' hyperthyroidism. Source material: peripheral blood or thyroid tissue (not recorded which). The CDR3 DNA is TGCAGTGCTAGAGCCCCCCCAACAATGGGCAATCAGCCCCAGCATTTT. This gives the protein CSARAPPTMGNQPQHF.